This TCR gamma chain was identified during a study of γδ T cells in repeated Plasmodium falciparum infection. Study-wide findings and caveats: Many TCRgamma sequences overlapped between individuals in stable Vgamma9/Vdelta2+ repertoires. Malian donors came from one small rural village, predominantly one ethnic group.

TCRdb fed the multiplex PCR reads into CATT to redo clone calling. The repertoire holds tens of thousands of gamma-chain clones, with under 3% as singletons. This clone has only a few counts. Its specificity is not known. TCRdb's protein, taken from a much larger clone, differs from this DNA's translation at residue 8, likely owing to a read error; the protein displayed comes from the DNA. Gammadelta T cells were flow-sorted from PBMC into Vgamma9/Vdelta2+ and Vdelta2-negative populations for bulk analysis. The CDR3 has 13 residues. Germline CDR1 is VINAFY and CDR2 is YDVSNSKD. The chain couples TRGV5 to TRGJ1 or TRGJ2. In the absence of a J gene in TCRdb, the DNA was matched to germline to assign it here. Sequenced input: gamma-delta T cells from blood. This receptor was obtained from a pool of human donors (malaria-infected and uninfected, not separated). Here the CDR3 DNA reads TGTGCCACCTGGACCAGGAATTGTTATAAGAAACTCTTT. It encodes CATWTRNCYKKLF.